The next 31 T cell receptor beta chains were all read from a single sample in a study of blood T cell repertoires in COVID-19. The repertoire was sequenced with immunoSEQ multiplex PCR; TCRdb's copy has only in-frame clones and lacks some. There are about 300,000 clones in the sample; approximately 91% occur only once, and about 1.7% lies in the top ten. The sequenced sample was PBMCs or T cells enriched from blood (not recorded which). The receptors were sampled from a woman aged 35 to 49 who had recovered from COVID-19.

CDR3 sequence reads: CASSDRTGGNYGYTF. The CDR3 DNA sequence: TGTGCCAGTAGTGATAGGACAGGGGGCAACTATGGCTACACCTTC. This rearrangement joins TRBV19 to TRBJ1-2; TRBD1 matches at 11 bases. Germline CDR1 reads LNHDA; CDR2 reads SQIVND (reference sequence). V shed 5 bases, J shed 2 bases, and the junction held 4 bases outside the gene matches. This CDR3 is built from 15 residues.

The chain links TRBV7-9 to TRBJ1-2; no definite D call. Germline V CDR1 and CDR2: SEHNR, FQNEAQ (reference sequence). V was clipped by 5 bases and J by 4 bases, with 14 bases between them. The CDR3 consists of 14 residues. The CDR3 nucleotides are TGTGCCAGCAGCCCCGGGAGACCAACCTATGGCTACACCTTC. This sequence encodes CASSPGRPTYGYTF.

V is TRBV5-4 and J is TRBJ2-7, with D possibly TRBD2 on 5 matching bases. The V end lost 2 bases, the J end lost 1 base, and 10 bases lay between the germline ends. In germline, CDR1 is SGHNT, CDR2 YYREEE (reference sequence). CDR3 size: 14 residues. The CDR3 DNA reads TGTGCCAGCAGCTTATACGAGCGGTCCTACGAGCAGTACTTC. Translation: CASSLYERSYEQYF.

The chain joins TRBV27 to TRBJ1-1, with D possibly being TRBD1 (6 bases). The CDR3 totals 16 residues. The V gene lost 1 base and the J gene lost 1 base, with 13 bases spanning the gap. From germline, CDR1 is MNHEY and CDR2 SMNVEV (reference sequence). The CDR3 protein is CASSLFPTGSNTEAFF. CDR3 nucleotides: TGTGCCAGCAGTTTATTCCCCACAGGGTCGAACACTGAAGCTTTCTTT.

This clone turned up a few times. The gene calls are TRBV30 and TRBJ1-1; 7 nucleotides line up with TRBD1. Germline assignment: CDR1 GTSNPN and CDR2 SVGIG (reference sequence). The ends lost 2 bases at V and 4 bases at J; junction bases unmatched: 4. The CDR3 consists of 13 residues. The CDR3 coding sequence is TGTGCCTGGAGTCGCAGGGGGTTCACTGAAGCTTTCTTT. Protein sequence: CAWSRRGFTEAFF.

The CDR3 is CATSDPTGGDNEQFF. The CDR3 DNA reads TGTGCCACCAGTGATCCGACAGGGGGGGACAATGAGCAGTTCTTC. This chain joins TRBV24-1 and TRBJ2-1, with 9 bases identical to TRBD1. The CDR3 contains 15 residues. V lost 3 bases, J lost 5 bases, and 4 bases stayed unmatched. Germline values: CDR1 KGHDR, CDR2 SFDVKD.

The chain couples TRBV5-5 to TRBJ2-2; 9 positions agree with TRBD1. The CDR3 is made up of 15 amino acids. Trimming at V came to 5 bases and at J to 6 bases, leaving 8 bases not matched to a gene. CDR1 and CDR2 from the germline V gene are SGHKS and YYEKEE (reference sequence). DNA for the CDR3: TGTGCCAGCAGTCCCCGACAGGGGGTTGCCGGGGAGCTGTTTTTT. Translated: CASSPRQGVAGELFF.

This chain connects TRBV6-2 or TRBV6-3 to TRBJ2-1; 8 positions agree with TRBD2. The length of the CDR3 is 15 residues. Germline CDR1 MNHEY, CDR2 SVGEGT. V lost 5 bases and J lost 2; bases outside the gene matches: 5. In DNA, the CDR3 is TGTGCCAGCAGTCCGCGGGAGGACCCCTACAATGAGCAGTTCTTC. This gives the protein CASSPREDPYNEQFF.

The V call is TRBV12-3 or TRBV12-4, the J call TRBJ1-1; 8 bases are shared with TRBD1. The CDR3 is 12 residues long. After removal of 6 bases from V and 7 bases from J, the junction contained 4 bases not matched to a gene. CDR3 DNA: TGTGCCAGCAGGACCGGGACAGGTGAAGCTTTCTTT. Protein sequence: CASRTGTGEAFF.

The gene calls are TRBV28 and TRBJ2-1; TRBD1 aligns across 8 bases. The length of the CDR3 is 15 residues. The V gene end was trimmed by 2 bases and the J gene end by 5 bases; junction bases not matched to a gene: 5. Germline values: CDR1 MDHEN, CDR2 SYDVKM. CDR3 in amino acids: CASSLIGTGDNEQFF. The CDR3, as DNA: TGTGCCAGCAGTTTAATTGGGACAGGCGACAATGAGCAGTTCTTC.

The J gene is TRBJ1-5, the V gene TRBV3-1 (or the pseudogene TRBV3-2), with D unresolved. CDR1 is LGHDT and CDR2 is YNNKEL in the germline V gene (reference sequence). V was pared by 4 bases and J by 7 bases, with 14 bases between. This CDR3 has 14 amino acids. The DNA of the CDR3 is TGTGCCAGCAGCCTGAACATGGCGGGCCAGCCCCAGCATTTT. Its protein product is CASSLNMAGQPQHF.

This chain links TRBV9 with TRBJ1-2; 11 bases map to TRBD1. Looked up from germline, CDR1 is SGDLS and CDR2 is YYNGEE. V shed 3 bases and J 7 bases; nucleotides not matched to a gene: 8. CDR3 length: 15 residues. The CDR3 DNA reads TGTGCCAGCAGCGCACCGGACAGGGGGCATCGTGGCTACACCTTC. The encoded protein is CASSAPDRGHRGYTF.

This rearrangement joins TRBV2 to TRBJ1-2; 10 bases agree with TRBD1. The CDR3 is made up of 13 amino acids. Trimming took 6 bases from V and 7 from J; bases not matched to a gene: 5. Germline values: CDR1 SNHLY, CDR2 FYNNEI. CDR3 coding DNA: TGTGCCAGCAGAACCGGGACAGGGGTTGGCTACACCTTC. It yields the protein CASRTGTGVGYTF.

This chain's CDR3 is CASSTTGRNQPQHF. The DNA of the CDR3 is TGTGCCAGCTCTACTACAGGGCGCAATCAGCCCCAGCATTTT. The chain carries TRBV18 and TRBJ1-5; D might be TRBD1 (6 bases). The CDR3 runs to 14 residues. Trimming shortened V by 6 bases and J by 2 bases, and 11 bases separated the two germline ends. The V gene's germline CDR1 is KGHSH and CDR2 LQKENI.

The chain carries TRBV3-1 (or the pseudogene TRBV3-2) and TRBJ1-4; tentative D call: TRBD1 (5 bases). The germline V gene has CDR1 LGHDT and CDR2 YNNKEL (reference sequence). Trimming left V 1 base short and J 7 bases short, with 13 bases between. The CDR3 spans 15 residues. CDR3 sequence: CASSQVAGDGEKLFF. CDR3 bases: TGTGCCAGCAGCCAAGTTGCGGGGGATGGTGAAAAACTGTTTTTT.

V is TRBV5-1 and J is TRBJ2-1, with 7 bases matching TRBD1. V lost 4 bases to trimming and J lost 0 bases; unmatched junction nucleotides: 4. Germline V lookup: CDR1 SGHRS, CDR2 YFSETQ. The CDR3 runs to 15 residues. The CDR3 nucleotides read TGCGCCAGCAGCCACGGGGACAGCTCCTACAATGAGCAGTTCTTC. It specifies CASSHGDSSYNEQFF. The full variable domain, with the rest looked up from reference TRBV5-1 and TRBJ2-1, is KAGVTQTPRYLIKTRGQQVTLSCSPISGHRSVSWYQQTPGQGLQFLFEYFSETQRNKGNFPGRFSGRQFSNSRSEMNVSTLELGDSALYLCASSHGDSSYNEQFFGPGTRLTVL.

The chain joins TRBV2 to TRBJ1-1; 9 bases map to TRBD1. This CDR3 comprises 14 residues. The trim removed 5 bases at V and 1 base at J, leaving 2 bases unmatched. Germline CDR1 is SNHLY and CDR2 is FYNNEI. The CDR3 is CASSRTGENTEAFF. CDR3 DNA sequence: TGTGCCAGCAGTCGGACAGGGGAGAACACTGAAGCTTTCTTT.

V and J are TRBV27 and TRBJ1-2, with 8 nucleotides matching TRBD1. This CDR3 contains 13 residues. Germline V gives CDR1 MNHEY, CDR2 SMNVEV (reference sequence). The J segment lost 9 bases and the V segment lost 3 bases, leaving 6 bases of the junction unmatched. The CDR3 here is CASSFTSGGSYTF. The CDR3 DNA is TGTGCCAGCAGTTTCACCTCAGGGGGCAGCTACACCTTC.

The gene calls are TRBV11-1 and TRBJ1-1, with D possibly TRBD1 on 5 matching bases. In germline, CDR1 is SGHAT, CDR2 FQDESV (reference sequence). Trimming took 3 bases from V and 6 from J, leaving 17 bases between them. The CDR3 contains 15 residues. CDR3 in DNA: TGTGCCAGCAGCTTTTCGTGGGGCGACATGGCTGAAGCTTTCTTT. Encoded protein: CASSFSWGDMAEAFF.

The rearrangement uses TRBV5-1 and TRBJ2-7, with D maybe TRBD1 (6 bases). Germline V CDR1 and CDR2: SGHRS, YFSETQ. The CDR3 consists of 16 residues. The V gene lost 4 bases and the J gene lost 1 base, with 18 bases spanning the gap. The CDR3 DNA is TGCGCCAGCAGCCCCGGAGACTCCAGGGGTTCCTACGAGCAGTACTTC. Protein sequence: CASSPGDSRGSYEQYF.

This chain uses TRBV4-3 with TRBJ2-1, with 8 nucleotides matching TRBD2. Trimming took 0 bases from V and 10 from J; bases not matched to a gene: 11. This CDR3 is built from 16 residues. Germline CDR1 LGHNA, CDR2 YSLEER. CDR3 protein: CASSQDVLAGGGEQFF. The CDR3 region has the DNA TGCGCCAGCAGCCAAGATGTTCTGGCGGGAGGAGGCGAGCAGTTCTTC.

The chain carries TRBV12-5 and TRBJ2-2; 7 bases are a match to TRBD1. The J segment lost 3 bases and the V segment lost 6 bases, leaving 13 bases of the junction unmatched. CDR1 is LGHNT and CDR2 is FRNRAP in the germline V gene. There are 17 residues in the CDR3. CDR3 loop: CASGNSMTGQHTGELFF. The CDR3 nucleotides are TGTGCTAGTGGCAACTCCATGACAGGGCAACACACCGGGGAGCTGTTTTTT.

Only one count was recorded for this clone. One junction end disagrees with the germline gene, perhaps due to a read error. The chain has TRBV27 and TRBJ1-1, with TRBD1 identical over 8 bases. CDR1 MNHEY and CDR2 SMNVEV come from the germline V gene (reference sequence). The CDR3 is 13 amino acids. The CDR3 protein is CASSLSGQAEAFF. CDR3 in DNA: TGTGCCAGCAGTTTATCGGGACAGGCTGAGGCTTTCTTT.

The chain carries TRBV30 and TRBJ1-5, with a tentative D call TRBD1 (6 bases). CDR1 and CDR2 (germline): GTSNPN, SVGIG (reference sequence). The CDR3 loop spans 15 amino acids. The germline V and J ends were trimmed by 3 bases and 3 bases, with 15 bases remaining between them. For the CDR3, the DNA is TGTGCCTGGAGGGGTCTACAGGGATCCAATCAGCCCCAGCATTTT. Translated: CAWRGLQGSNQPQHF.

The chain couples TRBV5-8 to TRBJ1-5; 8 bases map to TRBD1. This CDR3 has 17 residues. Germline CDR1 reads SGHTS; CDR2 reads YDEGEE. V shed 0 bases and J 2 bases; nucleotides not matched to a gene: 7. The CDR3 sequence is CASSLVLGQGGNQPQHF. The CDR3, as DNA: TGTGCCAGCAGCTTGGTCCTCGGACAGGGAGGCAATCAGCCCCAGCATTTT.

The V call is TRBV19, the J call TRBJ2-3, with 8 bases fitting TRBD2. Germline V gene lookup returns CDR1 LNHDA and CDR2 SQIVND (reference sequence). This CDR3 comprises 15 residues. Unmatched junction bases numbered 4, after V lost 3 bases and J lost 2 bases. Here the CDR3 DNA reads TGTGCCAGTAGTATTAGCGGGATTATCACAGATACGCAGTATTTT. Its protein is CASSISGIITDTQYF.

This clone has only a few counts. The gene calls are TRBV7-9 and TRBJ1-2; no reliable D call. The CDR3 sequence is 17 residues long. V shed 2 bases and J shed 5 bases, with 21 bases lying between them. In germline, CDR1 is SEHNR, CDR2 FQNEAQ (reference sequence). CDR3 nucleotide sequence: TGTGCCAGCAGCTTATACAGTTCCGCTCGAACGGGATATGGCTACACCTTC. This codes for CASSLYSSARTGYGYTF.

V and J are TRBV6-5 and TRBJ1-1, with D unresolved. This CDR3 comprises 13 residues. Germline V gene sequence: CDR1 MNHEY, CDR2 SVGAGI. V dropped 7 bases and J dropped 4 bases, with 13 bases sitting between them. The CDR3 loop reads CASKRVKITEAFF. DNA for the CDR3: TGTGCCAGCAAACGGGTTAAAATCACTGAAGCTTTCTTT.

This clone was found once. This chain joins TRBV27 and TRBJ1-1, with 9 nucleotides matching TRBD1. The ends lost 6 bases at V and 10 bases at J; junction bases unmatched: 12. CDR3 length: 14 residues. Germline V gene sequence: CDR1 MNHEY, CDR2 SMNVEV (reference sequence). The DNA for the CDR3 is TGTGCCAGCAGCCGGGACAGGGACTCTTTCGGAGCTTTCTTT. Its protein is CASSRDRDSFGAFF.

There are a few counts of this clone. This rearrangement joins TRBV5-1 to TRBJ2-3; weak D call: TRBD1 (6 bases). This CDR3 has 19 amino acids. Trimming removed 1 base at V and 2 bases at J, with 23 bases between. Germline CDR1 and CDR2: SGHRS and YFSETQ. CDR3 sequence: CASSLLGRGSGGYTDTQYF. Written as DNA, the CDR3 is TGCGCCAGCAGCTTGTTGGGCAGGGGATCTGGGGGTTACACAGATACGCAGTATTTT. Full variable domain (missing parts from reference TRBV5-1 and TRBJ2-3): KAGVTQTPRYLIKTRGQQVTLSCSPISGHRSVSWYQQTPGQGLQFLFEYFSETQRNKGNFPGRFSGRQFSNSRSEMNVSTLELGDSALYLCASSLLGRGSGGYTDTQYFGPGTRLTVL.

This clone was observed a handful of times. The genes are TRBV2 and TRBJ2-7; perhaps TRBD1 as D (5 bases). Germline V gives CDR1 SNHLY, CDR2 FYNNEI. This CDR3 spans 14 amino acids. Trimming cost V 7 bases and J 5 bases, with 18 bases left between them. Written as DNA, the CDR3 is TGTGCCAGCACTAACGAGGCAGGGCTCCACGAGCAGTACTTC. Its protein is CASTNEAGLHEQYF.